This T cell receptor (beta chain) was identified during a study of CD8+CD57+ T cells in acquired aplastic anemia. This clonotype was detected many times. Germline loops: CDR1 SEHNR, CDR2 FQNEAQ (reference sequence). The CDR3 loop spans 15 amino acids. Trimming cost V 4 bases and J 5 bases, with 17 bases left between them. Template material for TCR beta VDJ and CDR3 profiling consisted of genomic DNA. TCRdb passed the reads through MiXCR, listing each CDR3 protein once. The repertoire holds under 350,000 distinct CDR3 sequences, with around 60% as singletons. The sample consisted of sorted CD4+, CD8+, or CD8+CD57+ T cells (not recorded which) from PBMCs. This TCR came from a human donor with severe aplastic anemia or a healthy control (not recorded which). This chain joins TRBV7-9 and TRBJ1-1; possibly TRBD1 for D (6 bases). Here the CDR3 DNA reads TGTGCCAGCAGCTCCCCCGACGGGGGCCCGACTGAAGCTTTCTTT. Amino acid sequence: CASSSPDGGPTEAFF. Drawing the rest from reference TRBV7-9 and TRBJ1-1, the complete variable domain is DTGVSQNPRHKITKRGQNVTFRCDPISEHNRLYWYRQTLGQGPEFLTYFQNEAQLEKSRLLSDRFSAERPKGSFSTLEIQRTEQGDSAMYLCASSSPDGGPTEAFFGQGTRLTVV.